The clone carrying this T cell receptor beta chain was seen many times. Its antigen is undetermined. TCRdb reprocessed the RT-PCR reads with MiXCR, giving one entry per CDR3 protein. The sample has around 570,000 distinct CDR3 sequences; under 9% are singletons. CDR1 and CDR2 from the germline V gene are DFQATT and SNEGSKA (reference sequence). Trimming shortened V by 0 bases and J by 0 bases, and 14 bases separated the two germline ends. The CDR3 is made up of 16 amino acids. These data originate in a study of response to subunit inactivated influenza vaccine. The study, taken as a whole, reports: Researchers suggested that each seasonal influenza vaccination recruits few new T cells.

The sample was PBMCs from blood, taken less than 25 months after vaccination. This TCR was recovered from a man aged 50-75 years who received an inactivated influenza vaccine. The rearrangement uses TRBV20-1 and TRBJ2-5; D is unclear. Here the CDR3 DNA reads TGCAGTGCTAGAGATCTGCTAGGAACAAACCAAGAGACCCAGTACTTC. Translating it yields CSARDLLGTNQETQYF.